The 27 T cell receptor beta chains given below trace back to one sample, sequenced in a study of blood T cell repertoires in COVID-19 (dated by TCRdb to 2020 to 2021). Libraries came from the immunoSEQ multiplex PCR assay. TCRdb re-hosts the immuneACCESS table, in-frame sequences only. Its copies lack some clones; in the studies checked, an unresolved V gene accounts for under half of them, and the cause for the rest is not known. The sample data list fewer than 300,000 clones, and 75% to 90% of these were observed just once. The ten largest clones represent roughly 10% of the sample. The material sequenced was PBMCs or T cells enriched from blood (not recorded which). Receptors originate from a man in his forties who had recovered from COVID-19.

The chain links TRBV5-1 to TRBJ1-2; a weak D match, TRBD1 (6 bases). The CDR3 sequence is 16 residues long. Germline V gives CDR1 SGHRS, CDR2 YFSETQ. V dropped 6 bases and J dropped 0 bases, with 18 bases sitting between them. In DNA, the CDR3 is TGCGCCAGCACATCGGACGACAGGACCACTAACTATGGCTACACCTTC. It is translated as CASTSDDRTTNYGYTF.

This chain uses TRBV6-1 with TRBJ1-1, with 7 positions matching TRBD1. This CDR3 is built from 17 residues. Germline CDR1 is MNHNS and CDR2 is SASEGT. V shed 4 bases, J shed 3 bases, and the junction held 14 bases outside the gene matches. The CDR3 nucleotides read TGTGCCAGCAGTGGCGACACAGGGGTTTACTTGTACACTGAAGCTTTCTTT. Translating gives CASSGDTGVYLYTEAFF.

The chain carries TRBV30 and TRBJ1-4; unclear D gene. Germline V lookup: CDR1 GTSNPN, CDR2 SVGIG (reference sequence). Trimming took off 4 bases at V and 5 bases at J, with 14 bases between the two ends. This CDR3 is 14 amino acids long. The DNA for the CDR3 is TGTGCCTGGAAACGCGGAATGGCAAATGAAAAACTGTTTTTT. This sequence encodes CAWKRGMANEKLFF.

This chain links TRBV29-1 with TRBJ2-5, with 10 bases that match TRBD2. This CDR3 is 16 amino acids long. CDR1 is SQVTM and CDR2 is ANQGSEA in the germline V gene. With V trimmed by 0 bases and J by 4 bases, 8 bases remained unmatched. Here the CDR3 reads CSVEERRSGRGETQYF. Here the CDR3 DNA reads TGCAGCGTTGAAGAAAGGCGGAGCGGGAGGGGAGAGACCCAGTACTTC.

This clone was recorded once. The rearrangement links TRBV7-2 to TRBJ1-6, with 11 nucleotides matching TRBD1. The CDR3 extends over 17 amino acids. J was trimmed by 1 base and V by 6 bases; bases with no gene match: 5. Germline V gives CDR1 SGHTA, CDR2 FQGNSA. CDR3 sequence (DNA): TGTGCCAGCAGTCATGGACAGGGGGCTTCCTATAATTCACCCCTCCACTTT. Translating gives CASSHGQGASYNSPLHF.

This sequence joins TRBV7-3 and TRBJ2-1; D might be TRBD1 (6 bases). V lost 2 bases, J lost 2 bases, and 13 bases lay in between. CDR3 length: 16 amino acids. Germline V gene sequence: CDR1 SGHTA, CDR2 FQGTGA. In DNA form, the CDR3 reads TGTGCCAGCAGCTTAGCCCGGGACACTACCTACAATGAGCAGTTCTTC. This encodes CASSLARDTTYNEQFF.

J is TRBJ1-6 and V is TRBV4-1; TRBD1 might be the D (5 bases). Trimming removed 1 base from V and 1 base from J, with 8 bases in between. This CDR3 region has 16 residues. Germline V lookup: CDR1 MGHRA, CDR2 YSYEKL. This CDR3 reads CASSQVGGSYNSPLHF. CDR3 in DNA: TGCGCCAGCAGCCAAGTGGGGGGGTCCTATAATTCACCCCTCCACTTT.

The chain joins TRBV30 to TRBJ1-6; D unclear. Germline-derived CDR1 and CDR2 are GTSNPN and SVGIG (reference sequence). Trimming took 2 bases from V and 7 from J, leaving 9 bases between them. The CDR3 totals 13 residues. The DNA for the CDR3 is TGTGCCTGGAGTCTTAGCTCCAATTCACCCCTCCACTTT. Protein product: CAWSLSSNSPLHF.

A remark on this clone: One end of the junction fails to match germline, which may point to a read error. This chain links TRBV7-7 with TRBJ1-3, with 9 positions matching TRBD1. There are 15 residues in the CDR3. The germline V gene has CDR1 SSHAT and CDR2 FNYEAQ (reference sequence). CDR3 amino acids: CASSPRTGVGNTIYF. CDR3 bases: TGTGCTAGCAGCCCCCGGACAGGGGTAGGAAACACCATATATTTT.

J is TRBJ1-1 and V is TRBV7-9; 10 bases fit TRBD1. J gave up 7 bases and V 3 bases, and 5 bases lay outside the gene matches. Germline loops: CDR1 SEHNR, CDR2 FQNEAQ (reference sequence). This CDR3 spans 14 amino acids. The CDR3 loop reads CASSFTGTGVEAFF. Here the CDR3 DNA reads TGTGCCAGCAGCTTCACCGGGACAGGGGTTGAAGCTTTCTTT.

This clone appeared a single time. The chain uses TRBV5-1 and TRBJ1-1; D is unresolved. V dropped 4 bases and J dropped 1 base, with 14 bases sitting between them. The CDR3 spans 15 residues. In germline, CDR1 is SGHRS, CDR2 YFSETQ. The CDR3 nucleotides are TGCGCCAGCAGCCAATTTAGCAGCAGGAACACTGAAGCTTTCTTT. Translating gives CASSQFSSRNTEAFF.

The chain links TRBV30 to TRBJ1-2; a weak D match, TRBD1 (6 bases). The CDR3 has 13 amino acids. The V and J ends lost 2 bases and 2 bases respectively, with 9 bases between them. The germline V gene encodes CDR1 GTSNPN and CDR2 SVGIG (reference sequence). The CDR3 here is CAWSLRGNYGYTF. CDR3 coding DNA: TGTGCCTGGAGTTTAAGGGGGAACTATGGCTACACCTTC.

The chain recombines TRBV2 with TRBJ2-2; 7 nucleotides align to TRBD1. The CDR3 spans 16 residues. From germline, CDR1 is SNHLY and CDR2 FYNNEI. The ends lost 4 bases at V and 1 base at J; junction bases unmatched: 6. In DNA form, the CDR3 reads TGTGCCAGCAGTGCCCGGGACAGACAGAACACCGGGGAGCTGTTTTTT. This translates into CASSARDRQNTGELFF. Full variable domain (rest looked up from reference TRBV2 and TRBJ2-2): EPEVTQTPSHQVTQMGQEVILRCVPISNHLYFYWYRQILGQKVEFLVSFYNNEISEKSEIFDDQFSVERPDGSNFTLKIRSTKLEDSAMYFCASSARDRQNTGELFFGEGSRLTVL.

Worth noting for this clone: One end of the junction does not line up with germline, which may come from a read error. The chain employs TRBV6-2 or TRBV6-3 and TRBJ2-7; 10 nucleotides agree with TRBD1. Germline V gene sequence: CDR1 MNHEY, CDR2 SVGEGT. The CDR3 contains 15 residues. CDR3 residues: CASSASGTGATLWDF. The DNA of the CDR3 is TGTGCCAGCAGTGCCTCCGGGACAGGGGCGACGCTATGGGACTTC.

This clone was recorded once. The gene calls are TRBV7-6 and TRBJ2-7, with D perhaps TRBD2 (6 bases). Germline CDR1 and CDR2: SGHVS and FNYEAQ. V was cut by 0 bases and J by 6 bases, with 15 bases left in between. The CDR3 has 15 residues. The CDR3 reads CASSLAGNGGGEQYF. DNA of the CDR3: TGTGCCAGCAGCTTAGCGGGTAATGGGGGAGGCGAGCAGTACTTC.

This sequence joins TRBV3-1 (or the pseudogene TRBV3-2) and TRBJ1-6; 10 nucleotides align to TRBD1. The CDR3 runs 15 residues. In germline, CDR1 is LGHDT, CDR2 YNNKEL (reference sequence). Germline trimming cut 2 bases from V and 9 bases from J; bases unmatched to any gene: 4. The CDR3 loop reads CASSQLGTGASPLHF. In DNA form, the CDR3 reads TGTGCCAGCAGCCAACTTGGGACAGGGGCTTCACCCCTCCACTTT.

This chain links TRBV11-3 with TRBJ2-6; 9 nucleotides line up with TRBD1. CDR1 is SGHNT and CDR2 is YENEEA in the germline V gene. The CDR3 covers 17 residues. The V and J ends lost 5 bases and 0 bases, in that order; junction bases with no gene match: 5. CDR3 in amino acids: CASSPGTGSSGANVLTF. CDR3 bases: TGTGCCAGCAGCCCCGGGACAGGGAGCTCTGGGGCCAACGTCCTGACTTTC.

The chain combines TRBV29-1 with TRBJ2-7, with 11 bases aligning to TRBD1. Germline CDR1 is SQVTM and CDR2 is ANQGSEA. The CDR3 totals 13 residues. After removal of 2 bases from V and 9 bases from J, the junction contained 6 bases not matched to a gene. CDR3 protein: CSVERTGGKRQYF. CDR3 in DNA: TGCAGCGTTGAAAGGACAGGGGGCAAACGGCAGTACTTC.

This sequence joins TRBV2 and TRBJ1-1; a weak D match, TRBD1 (6 bases). The V gene's germline CDR1 is SNHLY and CDR2 FYNNEI. The CDR3 covers 16 residues. V gave up 4 bases and J gave up 1 base, with 16 bases separating them. Here the CDR3 DNA reads TGTGCCAGCAGTGGGAGGCAGGGGTTACGGAACACTGAAGCTTTCTTT. Its translation is CASSGRQGLRNTEAFF. Looking up the rest from reference TRBV2 and TRBJ1-1 gives the full variable domain: EPEVTQTPSHQVTQMGQEVILRCVPISNHLYFYWYRQILGQKVEFLVSFYNNEISEKSEIFDDQFSVERPDGSNFTLKIRSTKLEDSAMYFCASSGRQGLRNTEAFFGQGTRLTVV.

This clone was seen just once. The V gene is TRBV18, the J gene TRBJ1-1, with a tentative D call TRBD1 (5 bases). The CDR3 is 15 residues long. Germline V lookup: CDR1 KGHSH, CDR2 LQKENI. V was pared by 3 bases and J by 2 bases, with 13 bases between. The CDR3 DNA reads TGTGCCAGCTCACCCCAAACAGGTTATAACACTGAAGCTTTCTTT. Residues: CASSPQTGYNTEAFF.

About this clone itself: The germline gene is not matched at one end of the junction; a read error may be the cause. The rearrangement joins TRBV29-1 to TRBJ1-1, with 7 bases matching TRBD1. Per the germline V gene, CDR1 is SQVTM and CDR2 is ANQGSEA. The CDR3 runs to 11 residues. The CDR3 spells CSVEEMEGGRF. DNA for the CDR3: TGCAGCGTTGAAGAAATGGAAGGGGGCCGCTTT.

The genes are TRBV9 and TRBJ2-3; the match to TRBD2 covers 10 bases. This CDR3 is built from 17 residues. CDR1 and CDR2 (germline): SGDLS, YYNGEE. V shed 0 bases, J shed 1 base, and the junction held 5 bases outside the gene matches. The CDR3 region has the DNA TGTGCCAGCAGCGTAGGGAACGGACTAGCGGGCACAGATACGCAGTATTTT. It encodes CASSVGNGLAGTDTQYF.

The rearrangement links TRBV5-1 to TRBJ2-6; tentative D call: TRBD2 (6 bases). The CDR3 runs to 18 residues. V dropped 0 bases and J dropped 1 base, with 14 bases sitting between them. Germline CDR1 is SGHRS and CDR2 is YFSETQ. The CDR3 protein is CASSLGQGGFSGANVLTF. The CDR3 DNA follows: TGCGCCAGCAGCTTGGGTCAGGGAGGTTTTTCTGGGGCCAACGTCCTGACTTTC.

The J gene is TRBJ2-3, the V gene TRBV27; 15 bases agree with TRBD2. This CDR3 is built from 18 residues. V trimming: 3 bases; J trimming: 1 base; junction bases outside the gene matches: 5. CDR1 MNHEY and CDR2 SMNVEV come from the germline V gene (reference sequence). As DNA, the CDR3 is TGTGCCAGCAGTTTCGGAGGACTAGCGGGAGGGCGCACAGATACGCAGTATTTT. Its translation is CASSFGGLAGGRTDTQYF.

The genes are TRBV30 and TRBJ1-4, with 11 nucleotides matching TRBD1. Unmatched junction bases numbered 4, after V lost 5 bases and J lost 8 bases. The germline V gene has CDR1 GTSNPN and CDR2 SVGIG (reference sequence). The CDR3 contains 13 residues. CDR3 residues: CAWLDRGPEKLFF. Here the CDR3 DNA reads TGTGCCTGGTTGGACAGGGGGCCGGAAAAACTGTTTTTT.

The chain combines TRBV7-2 with TRBJ1-1; D uncertain. The CDR3 is made up of 13 amino acids. Trimming pared 1 base from V and 10 bases from J, leaving 13 bases between. The germline V gene has CDR1 SGHTA and CDR2 FQGNSA. The CDR3 sequence: CASSLDSSSRAFF. The CDR3 DNA follows: TGTGCCAGCAGCTTAGACAGTAGTTCTCGAGCTTTCTTT.

A few counts support this clone. The chain employs TRBV13 and TRBJ1-1, with a weak D call TRBD1 (6 bases). The CDR3 is 15 residues long. With 1 base removed from V and 5 bases from J, the gap between germline ends came to 14 bases. CDR1 is PRHDT and CDR2 is FYEKMQ in the germline V gene (reference sequence). The CDR3 reads CASSLEPQGTTEAFF. CDR3 sequence (DNA): TGTGCCAGCAGCTTAGAACCACAGGGTACTACTGAAGCTTTCTTT.